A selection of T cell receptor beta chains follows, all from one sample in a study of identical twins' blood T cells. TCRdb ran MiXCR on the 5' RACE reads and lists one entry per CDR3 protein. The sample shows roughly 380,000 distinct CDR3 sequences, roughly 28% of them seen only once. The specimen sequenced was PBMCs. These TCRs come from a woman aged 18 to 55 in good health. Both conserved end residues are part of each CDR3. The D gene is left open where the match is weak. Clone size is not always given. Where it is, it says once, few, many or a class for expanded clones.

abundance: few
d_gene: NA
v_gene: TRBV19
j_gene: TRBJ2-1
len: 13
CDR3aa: CASSIQGSNEQFF
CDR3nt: TGTGCCAGTAGTATCCAGGGCTCGAATGAGCAGTTCTTC

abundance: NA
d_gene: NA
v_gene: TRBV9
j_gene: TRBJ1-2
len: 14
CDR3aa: CASSPLQVDYGYTF
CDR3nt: TGTGCCAGCAGCCCCCTTCAGGTGGACTATGGCTACACCTTC

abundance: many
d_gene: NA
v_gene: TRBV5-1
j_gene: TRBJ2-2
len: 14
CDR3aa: CASSLLAHTGELFF
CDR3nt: TGCGCCAGCAGCTTGCTAGCGCACACCGGGGAGCTGTTTTTT

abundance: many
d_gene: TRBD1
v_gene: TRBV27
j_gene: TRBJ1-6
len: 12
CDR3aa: CASQGVGSPLHF
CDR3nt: TGTGCCAGTCAGGGGGTAGGGTCACCCCTCCACTTT

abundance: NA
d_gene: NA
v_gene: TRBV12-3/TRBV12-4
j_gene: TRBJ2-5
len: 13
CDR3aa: CASSLDPASTQYF
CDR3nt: TGTGCCAGCAGTTTAGACCCCGCTTCGACCCAGTACTTC

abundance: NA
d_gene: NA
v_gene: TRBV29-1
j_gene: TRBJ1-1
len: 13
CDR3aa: CSVPDSQNTEAFF
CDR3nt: TGCAGCGTTCCGGACAGCCAGAACACTGAAGCTTTCTTT

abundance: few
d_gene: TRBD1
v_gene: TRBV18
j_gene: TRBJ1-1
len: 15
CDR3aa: CASSRSGQGWTEAFF
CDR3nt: TGTGCCAGCTCCCGATCTGGACAGGGGTGGACTGAAGCTTTCTTT

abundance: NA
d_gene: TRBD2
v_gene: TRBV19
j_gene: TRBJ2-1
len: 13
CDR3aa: CATYGRQRNEQFF
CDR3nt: TGTGCCACCTACGGGAGGCAGAGGAATGAGCAGTTCTTC

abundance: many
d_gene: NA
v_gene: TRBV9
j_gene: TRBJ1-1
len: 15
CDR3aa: CASSPQGNRVTEAFF
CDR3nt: TGTGCCAGCAGCCCCCAGGGGAATCGGGTCACTGAAGCTTTCTTT

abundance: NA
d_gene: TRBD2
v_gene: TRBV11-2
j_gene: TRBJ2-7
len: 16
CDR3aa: CASSLAGLAGSYEQYF
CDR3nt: TGTGCCAGCAGCTTAGCAGGACTAGCGGGCTCCTACGAGCAGTACTTC

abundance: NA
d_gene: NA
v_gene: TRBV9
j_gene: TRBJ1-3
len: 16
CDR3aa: CASRNGLQPGGGTIYF
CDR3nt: TGTGCCAGCAGGAACGGACTACAGCCCGGTGGAGGCACCATATATTTT

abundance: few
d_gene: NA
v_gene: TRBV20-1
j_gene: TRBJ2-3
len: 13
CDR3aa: CSAGDRNTDTQYF
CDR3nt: TGCAGTGCTGGAGACAGGAACACAGATACGCAGTATTTT

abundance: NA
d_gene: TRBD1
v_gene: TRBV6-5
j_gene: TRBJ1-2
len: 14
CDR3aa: CASSYAGQGIGYTF
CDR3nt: TGTGCCAGCAGTTATGCGGGACAGGGAATCGGCTACACCTTC

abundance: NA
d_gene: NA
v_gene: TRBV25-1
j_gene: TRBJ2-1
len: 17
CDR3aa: CASSVSTSTPRDNEQFF
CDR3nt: TGTGCCAGCAGTGTCTCAACTAGCACACCCAGGGACAATGAGCAGTTCTTC

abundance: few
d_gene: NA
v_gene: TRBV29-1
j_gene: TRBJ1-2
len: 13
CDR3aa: CSVGVGDNYGYTF
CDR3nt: TGCAGCGTTGGGGTTGGGGATAACTATGGCTACACCTTC